This is a list of T cell receptor beta chains from one sample in a study of T cell repertoires in cytomegalovirus infection. TCRdb reprocessed the reads via MiXCR and lists one record per CDR3 protein. The table lists more than 200,000 distinct CDR3 sequences, less than 9.5% of them singletons. The source material was PBMCs. These receptors came from a human donor in good health (CMV status not recorded). Some clones in this sample may be carry-over from other donors' samples. CDR3s include the opening cysteine and the closing phenylalanine or tryptophan. The D gene is left open where the match is weak. Clone size is stated in some rows and not others, as once, few, many or a class when expanded.

CDR3nt: TGTGCCAGCAGCCCGTCCGAGGGGGGGGCTTTCTTT; CDR3aa: CASSPSEGGAFF; abundance: few; v_gene: TRBV7-9; d_gene: NA; j_gene: TRBJ1-1
CDR3nt: TGTGCCAGTAAGGGGGAGGGGGCGAAGTTTCGCGACACTGAAGCTTTCTTT; CDR3aa: CASKGEGAKFRDTEAFF; abundance: NA; v_gene: TRBV19; d_gene: TRBD1; j_gene: TRBJ1-1
CDR3nt: TGTGCCAGCAGTGGATCCCAGGGGGTAAGGATTTACAATGAGCAGTTCTTC; CDR3aa: CASSGSQGVRIYNEQFF; abundance: NA; v_gene: TRBV2; d_gene: TRBD1; j_gene: TRBJ2-1
CDR3nt: TGCAGTGCTAGAGATACGGGATTAAGGTACGAGCAGTACTTC; CDR3aa: CSARDTGLRYEQYF; abundance: NA; v_gene: TRBV20-1; d_gene: NA; j_gene: TRBJ2-7
CDR3nt: TGTGCCAGCAGCTTAGAGCGGGTCAGCATTCAGTACTTC; CDR3aa: CASSLERVSIQYF; abundance: NA; v_gene: TRBV11-2; d_gene: NA; j_gene: TRBJ2-4
CDR3nt: TGTGCCAGCAGCCGACGGACAGGGAAGGGAGAGACCCAGTACTTC; CDR3aa: CASSRRTGKGETQYF; abundance: many; v_gene: TRBV7-2; d_gene: TRBD1; j_gene: TRBJ2-5
CDR3nt: TGTGCCAGCAGCTTAGCGAGCGGGAGAAGGGAGACCCAGTACTTC; CDR3aa: CASSLASGRRETQYF; abundance: many; v_gene: TRBV7-2; d_gene: TRBD2; j_gene: TRBJ2-5
CDR3nt: TGCGCCAGCAGTCAGGACCCCCGGGCTAATGAGCAGTTCTTC; CDR3aa: CASSQDPRANEQFF; abundance: many; v_gene: TRBV4-1; d_gene: NA; j_gene: TRBJ2-1
CDR3nt: TGCAGCGTTGGAGACAACTACAATGAGCAGTTCTTC; CDR3aa: CSVGDNYNEQFF; abundance: few; v_gene: TRBV29-1; d_gene: NA; j_gene: TRBJ2-1
CDR3nt: TGTGCCACCAGTGATACTAGCGGGAGCAGTAGGAATGAGCAGTTCTTC; CDR3aa: CATSDTSGSSRNEQFF; abundance: many; v_gene: TRBV24-1; d_gene: TRBD2; j_gene: TRBJ2-1
CDR3nt: TGTGCCACTAATATGTTTTGGGGGGTCAGGACTGAAGCTTTCTTT; CDR3aa: CATNMFWGVRTEAFF; abundance: NA; v_gene: TRBV28; d_gene: NA; j_gene: TRBJ1-1
CDR3nt: TGTGCCACCAGCGGCGCTGGGAGGGCCGCAGAGACCCAGTACTTC; CDR3aa: CATSGAGRAAETQYF; abundance: many; v_gene: TRBV15; d_gene: TRBD2; j_gene: TRBJ2-5